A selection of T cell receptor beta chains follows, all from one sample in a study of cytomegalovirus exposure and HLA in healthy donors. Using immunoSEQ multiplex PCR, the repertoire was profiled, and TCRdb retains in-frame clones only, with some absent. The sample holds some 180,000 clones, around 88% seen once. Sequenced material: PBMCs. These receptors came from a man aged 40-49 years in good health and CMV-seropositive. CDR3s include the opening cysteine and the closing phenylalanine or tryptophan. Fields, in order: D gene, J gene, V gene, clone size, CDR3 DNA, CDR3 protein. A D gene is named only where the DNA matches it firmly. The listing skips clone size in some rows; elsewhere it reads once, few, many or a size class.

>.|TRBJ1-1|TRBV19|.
TGTGCCAGTAGTTTACTCCTGAACACTGAAGCTTTCTTT
CASSLLLNTEAFF
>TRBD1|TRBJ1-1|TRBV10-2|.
TGCGCCAGCACCCTCACGACAGGGCATACTGAAGCTTTCTTT
CASTLTTGHTEAFF
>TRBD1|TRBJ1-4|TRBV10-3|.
TGTGCCATCAGTCCCCGGGACAGGGGGGAGATCGATGAAAAACTGTTTTTT
CAISPRDRGEIDEKLFF
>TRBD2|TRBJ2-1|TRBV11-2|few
TGTGCCAGCAGCTTACGAATAGCGGGTTACAATGAGCAGTTCTTC
CASSLRIAGYNEQFF
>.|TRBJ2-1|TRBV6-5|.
TGTGCCAGCAGTTACTCGAACAACCACAATGAGCAGTTCTTC
CASSYSNNHNEQFF
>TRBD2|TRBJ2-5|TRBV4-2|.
TGTGCCAGCAGCCGGTCTTGGGGAGCGGGGGAGACCCAGTACTTC
CASSRSWGAGETQYF
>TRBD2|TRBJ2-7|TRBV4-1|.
TGCGCCAGCAGCCGCAGCGGGGGGGGATACGAGCAGTACTTC
CASSRSGGGYEQYF
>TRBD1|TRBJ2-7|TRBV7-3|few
TGTGCCAGCAGCCCCACAGGGGGCGGTTCGGGGCAGTACTTC
CASSPTGGGSGQYF
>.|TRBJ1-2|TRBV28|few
TGTGCCAGCAGTCTACCACAGGCAAACTATGGCTACACCTTC
CASSLPQANYGYTF
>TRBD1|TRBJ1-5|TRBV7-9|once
TGTGCCAGCAGCTCGGACAGGGAGGTCAATCAGCCCCAGCATTTT
CASSSDREVNQPQHF
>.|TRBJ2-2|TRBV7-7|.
TGTGCCAGCAGCGTAACAACAGGGAATACCGGGGAGCTGTTTTTT
CASSVTTGNTGELFF